These T cell receptor beta chains were read from a single sample in a study of cytomegalovirus exposure and HLA in healthy donors. The data were produced by immunoSEQ multiplex PCR, yet TCRdb's version contains in-frame clones alone and is incomplete. The sample carries over 70,000 clones, about 80% recorded once. The specimen was PBMCs. These TCRs come from a man aged 50 to 60 in good health and CMV-seropositive. CDR3s include the opening cysteine and the closing phenylalanine or tryptophan. D genes are given only for firm matches. Only part of the rows carry a size: once, few, many, or a class if the clone is expanded.

j_gene: TRBJ2-6
abundance: .
v_gene: TRBV5-1
d_gene: .
CDR3aa: CASSLDGVPGANVLTF
CDR3nt: TGCGCCAGCAGCTTGGACGGGGTCCCTGGGGCCAACGTCCTGACTTTC

j_gene: TRBJ1-2
abundance: .
v_gene: TRBV6-1
d_gene: .
CDR3aa: CASSLSSEGGYTF
CDR3nt: TGTGCCAGCAGTTTATCGTCTGAGGGCGGCTACACCTTC

j_gene: TRBJ1-2
abundance: few
v_gene: TRBV5-4
d_gene: TRBD1
CDR3aa: CASSGLIKQGSQNGYTF
CDR3nt: TGTGCCAGCAGCGGGCTGATTAAACAGGGGTCCCAAAATGGCTACACCTTC

j_gene: TRBJ2-3
abundance: .
v_gene: TRBV5-4
d_gene: TRBD1
CDR3aa: CASSSGTGSTDTQYF
CDR3nt: TGTGCCAGCAGTTCGGGGACAGGTAGCACAGATACGCAGTATTTT

j_gene: TRBJ1-1
abundance: once
v_gene: TRBV19
d_gene: .
CDR3aa: CASSIDTGTYMNTEAFF
CDR3nt: TGTGCCAGTAGTATAGATACCGGGACATACATGAACACTGAAGCTTTCTTT

j_gene: TRBJ2-2
abundance: .
v_gene: TRBV5-1
d_gene: TRBD2
CDR3aa: CASRLAGVGELFF
CDR3nt: TGCGCCAGCAGACTAGCGGGCGTCGGGGAGCTGTTTTTT

j_gene: TRBJ2-1
abundance: .
v_gene: TRBV21-1
d_gene: .
CDR3aa: CASSTRFHNEQFF
CDR3nt: TGTGCCAGCAGCACCCGGTTCCACAATGAGCAGTTCTTC

j_gene: TRBJ1-4
abundance: once
v_gene: TRBV2
d_gene: .
CDR3aa: CASSPRRDEKLFF
CDR3nt: TGTGCCAGCAGCCCCAGGAGGGATGAAAAACTGTTTTTT

j_gene: TRBJ2-2
abundance: .
v_gene: TRBV21-1
d_gene: .
CDR3aa: CASSPRGGGNTGELFF
CDR3nt: TGTGCCAGCAGCCCGAGAGGGGGGGGGAACACCGGGGAGCTGTTTTTT

j_gene: TRBJ2-1
abundance: .
v_gene: TRBV6-4
d_gene: .
CDR3aa: CASSDGPLAERGNEQFF
CDR3nt: TGTGCCAGCAGTGACGGGCCTTTGGCGGAGAGGGGGAATGAGCAGTTCTTC

j_gene: TRBJ2-3
abundance: .
v_gene: TRBV19
d_gene: .
CDR3aa: CASSIFPGGTDTQYF
CDR3nt: TGTGCCAGTAGTATTTTCCCGGGGGGCACAGATACGCAGTATTTT

j_gene: TRBJ1-4
abundance: few
v_gene: TRBV29-1
d_gene: .
CDR3aa: CSARGEVNEKLFF
CDR3nt: TGCAGCGCCCGGGGGGAGGTTAATGAAAAACTGTTTTTT

j_gene: TRBJ2-3
abundance: .
v_gene: TRBV4-1
d_gene: .
CDR3aa: CASSPDGRTDTQYF
CDR3nt: TGCGCCAGCAGCCCTGATGGGCGCACAGATACGCAGTATTTT

j_gene: TRBJ2-3
abundance: .
v_gene: TRBV19
d_gene: .
CDR3aa: CASSIRRGAGTDTQYF
CDR3nt: TGTGCCAGTAGTATTCGGCGGGGCGCCGGCACAGATACGCAGTATTTT

j_gene: TRBJ2-1
abundance: once
v_gene: TRBV2
d_gene: .
CDR3aa: CASKFIQGNNEQFF
CDR3nt: TGTGCCAGCAAATTTATACAGGGAAACAATGAGCAGTTCTTC

j_gene: TRBJ1-4
abundance: .
v_gene: TRBV5-4
d_gene: .
CDR3aa: CASSFTPPGEKLFF
CDR3nt: TGTGCCAGCAGCTTCACCCCGCCGGGTGAAAAACTGTTTTTT